The subject of this entry is one T cell receptor (beta chain). This clonotype was counted a few times. Which antigen it targets is not known. Base qualities are not at hand, and no much larger clone is one base apart. Every donor in the study was a healthy Caucasian. The twin cohort consisted of three pairs of female monozygotic twins, all aged 18 to 29 years. RNA for TCR libraries was isolated from peripheral blood mononuclear cells. The library relied on 5' RACE. Instrument on record: Illumina HiSeq 2000. A universal primer binding site was added through template switching, and the final cDNA carried a unique molecular identifier so that TCR cDNA molecules could be counted accurately. Specific primers in the conserved constant-segment region were used to synthesize first-strand cDNA for TCR alpha and beta chains. To control for contamination, every cDNA library was double barcoded, receiving both a SMART-Mk sample barcode and Illumina barcodes. TruSeq adapter sequences and Illumina sample barcodes were added in two successive PCR steps. TCR alpha and beta cDNA libraries were sequenced on the Illumina HiSeq platform with custom primers. The paper's processing steps were these. MiGEC was used to process raw reads and extract unique molecular identifiers, and MiXCR was used to find CDR3 positions. For each individual, recombination models were inferred using an EM algorithm with the repgenHMM and IGoR tools. Shared clonotype analysis was performed with the tcR package in R, normalizing sharing by the product of cloneset sizes. Out-of-frame nonproductive sequences were analyzed to study raw recombination free of thymic and clonal selection effects. The public reads were run again by TCRdb, first through fastp at Q25 and then through MiXCR, and only productive beta chains were kept. Each entry merges the rows of one CDR3 protein and shows their most common DNA and genes. These V and J calls originate from TCRdb's pipeline instead of the authors' own analysis. For this sample there are over 550,000 distinct CDR3 sequences; around 7.4% appear just once. About 1.5% of the sample comes from the top ten.

The CDR3 spans 15 residues, from the cysteine through the phenylalanine. The DNA shown is the 45-base CDR3, in frame from base 1. CDR1 and CDR2 (SGHAT, FQNNGV) derive from the germline V gene. At the junction V is shortened by 4 bases and J by 10 bases, with 20 bases in between. The data originate from a study of identical twins (dated by TCRdb to the mid-2010s). Context from the whole study: TCR alpha and beta repertoires from monozygotic twins, unrelated adults of various ages and cord blood were deep-sequenced to test whether fetal clonotypes persist. Replicate twin experiments were performed at different times using different library preparation protocols to rule out contamination. Study-wide conclusions, independent of this receptor: Compared with coincidental sharing between unrelated individuals, an excess of low generation-probability sequences was observed among out-of-frame TCR alpha sequences shared between twins. Abundant cord blood beta clonotypes carried fewer insertions; young adult naive repertoires showed a weaker similar trend, while memory repertoires showed none. Excess twin sharing in beta out-of-frame sequences was weaker because fewer shared sequences lowered the signal-to-noise ratio. Recombination models systematically underestimated out-of-frame TCR alpha sharing in monozygotic twins but agreed with sharing between unrelated individuals. Zero-insertion analyses could be partly confounded by invariant T cells such as MAIT and iNKT, although diverse VJ usage argued against such confounding for most clonotypes. Because the same donors could not be followed over many years, conclusions were based on cross-sectional statistical analysis.

Separately, the same data were catalogued under a study of yellow fever vaccine responses in identical twins. The second investigation adds: According to the authors, the vaccine-induced T cell response in identical twins seemed to be partly convergent and partly specific to each individual. Focusing on identical twins, the study followed the T cell clones that responded to the vaccine, and did so with precision.

The chain links TRBV11-2 with TRBJ2-1; perhaps TRBD2 is the D gene, with 8 bases matching. The sequence derives from a woman younger than 35 in good health. Input material: PBMCs. Here the CDR3 is given as CASSSGGIQQGEQFF. The sequence in DNA is TGTGCCAGCAGCTCGGGGGGGATACAACAGGGGGAGCAGTTCTTC. Supplemented by the reference TRBV11-2 and TRBJ2-1 proteins around the CDR3, the complete variable domain is EAGVAQSPRYKIIEKRQSVAFWCNPISGHATLYWYQQILGQGPKLLIQFQNNGVVDDSQLPKDRFSAERLKGVDSTLKIQPAKLEDSAVYLCASSSGGIQQGEQFFGPGTRLTVL.